This entry lists 7 T cell receptor beta chains sequenced from one sample in a study of Ad26.COV2.S vaccination and SARS-CoV-2 variants. Treatment defined: roughly 20 received Ad26.COV2.S at low or high dose, single or two shots; about 5 received placebo; per-sample allocation not given. The samples were gathered on day 63 after the first injection of vaccine or placebo. Clones were read by immunoSEQ multiplex PCR, and TCRdb kept only the in-frame ones, dropping some. The sample lists some 500,000 clones, 89% occurring once. The sequenced sample was peripheral blood, obtained in a trial of Ad26.COV2.S vaccine versus placebo. All receptors come from a person between 18 and 60 years old who received the Ad26.COV2.S COVID-19 vaccine or a placebo.

The chain combines TRBV27 with TRBJ1-3; TRBD1 agrees at 9 bases. Germline CDR1 reads MNHEY; CDR2 reads SMNVEV (reference sequence). The V segment lost 5 bases and the J segment 4 bases; nucleotides outside the gene matches: 24. The CDR3 contains 21 residues. The CDR3 nucleotides are TGTGCCAGCAGTCCATCCCGGAGGGACAGGGTATATTTCTTCGGGGGAAACACCATATATTTT. As protein: CASSPSRRDRVYFFGGNTIYF.

This clone has just a few counts. The chain's CDR3 is CASSIGAGGLPEAFF. The CDR3 nucleotides read TGTGCCAGTAGTATTGGGGCGGGGGGTTTACCTGAAGCTTTCTTT. This chain links TRBV19 with TRBJ1-1, with a possible D match to TRBD1 (5 bases). Trimming removed 3 bases at V and 6 bases at J, with 17 bases between. The CDR3 runs to 15 residues. Looked up from germline, CDR1 is LNHDA and CDR2 is SQIVND (reference sequence).

The rearrangement uses TRBV10-1 and TRBJ2-3; D may be TRBD1 or TRBD2 (6 bases each). Germline assignment: CDR1 WNHNN and CDR2 SYGVQD (reference sequence). V lost 9 bases to trimming and J lost 0 bases, with 16 bases between them. CDR3 length: 15 amino acids. CDR3 in amino acids: CARKGGPPSTDTQYF. CDR3 in DNA: TGCGCCAGGAAAGGGGGGCCCCCTAGCACAGATACGCAGTATTTT.

V usage is TRBV19 and J usage is TRBJ1-3; D unclear. The CDR3 totals 14 residues. In germline, CDR1 is LNHDA, CDR2 SQIVND (reference sequence). Deletions cut 7 bases from V and 0 bases from J, with 10 bases between. The CDR3 DNA sequence: TGTGCCAGTAAAGTCCGTGACTCTGGAAACACCATATATTTT. It specifies CASKVRDSGNTIYF.

The V and J genes are TRBV3-1 (or the pseudogene TRBV3-2) and TRBJ1-1; no reliable D call. The CDR3 covers 12 residues. CDR1 and CDR2 (germline): LGHDT, YNNKEL (reference sequence). Trimming pared 0 bases from V and 7 bases from J, leaving 6 bases between. In DNA, the CDR3 is TGTGCCAGCAGCCAAGAGGGAAGTGAAGCTTTCTTT. Residues: CASSQEGSEAFF.

V and J are TRBV19 and TRBJ2-3; either TRBD1 or TRBD2 may supply D (5 bases each). Per the germline V gene, CDR1 is LNHDA and CDR2 is SQIVND (reference sequence). V was trimmed by 6 bases and J by 6 bases, leaving 13 bases between them. The CDR3 contains 13 residues. CDR3 amino acids: CASRRDPTDTQYF. The CDR3 nucleotides read TGTGCCAGTAGGAGGGACCCCACGGATACGCAGTATTTT.

V gene TRBV19 combines with J gene TRBJ2-7, with a weak D call TRBD2 (6 bases). The CDR3 sequence is 15 residues long. Trimming shortened V by 5 bases and J by 2 bases, and 16 bases separated the two germline ends. CDR1 and CDR2 (germline): LNHDA, SQIVND (reference sequence). DNA for the CDR3: TGTGCCAGTAGTCCGCGGAGGGGCCGTACCTACGAGCAGTACTTC. Amino acids: CASSPRRGRTYEQYF.